This entry lists 5 T cell receptor beta chains sequenced from one sample in a study of T cells in Graves' hyperthyroidism and ophthalmopathy. Amplification targeted TCR beta CDR3 regions from RNA transcripts. Carried out on the TCR CDR3, a first-round RT-PCR used the HTBI primer set. TCRdb called the multiplex PCR reads again in MiXCR, with one record for every CDR3 protein. The sample includes approximately 870,000 distinct CDR3 sequences, around 38% of them seen just once. Sequences were obtained from blood. Receptors were obtained from a man between 18 and 35 years old with Graves' hyperthyroidism.

In regard to this clonotype: A read error is possible here, since a much larger clone lies one base away. This likely comes from a read error, as the CDR3 has no conserved phenylalanine or tryptophan at its end. The chain combines TRBV20-1 with TRBJ2-5; D is possibly TRBD2 (5 bases). Germline CDR1 reads DFQATT; CDR2 reads SNEGSKA (reference sequence). Between the trimmed V and J ends, which lost 5 bases and 3 bases, there was a span of 16 bases. This CDR3 has 14 residues. As DNA, the CDR3 is TGCAGTGCTGGAAGGACTCGGAACGAAGAGACCCAGTACCTC. It translates to CSAGRTRNEETQYL.

There are a few counts of this clonotype. The chain employs TRBV30 and TRBJ1-2; 8 nucleotides align to TRBD1. The CDR3 runs 11 residues. Germline CDR1 is GTSNPN and CDR2 is SVGIG (reference sequence). Trimming at V came to 5 bases and at J to 7 bases, leaving 3 bases not matched to a gene. CDR3 loop: CAWPGGVGYTF. Written as DNA, the CDR3 is TGTGCCTGGCCAGGGGGCGTTGGCTACACCTTC.

This clonotype has more than one count but fewer than ten. The DNA of the CDR3 is TGTGCCAGCAGCACCGAAGCCTCCGGGACAGGGGCTTACTTC. This sequence encodes CASSTEASGTGAYF. The rearrangement links TRBV4-2 to TRBJ2-7, with 10 bases lining up with TRBD1. Germline V CDR1 and CDR2: LGHNA, YNFKEQ. CDR3 size: 14 residues. Trimming at V came to 5 bases and at J to 13 bases, leaving 14 bases not matched to a gene.

The sample holds many counts of this clonotype. CDR3 region: CASSPGFNQPQHF. CDR3 coding DNA: TGTGCCAGCAGCCCAGGGTTCAATCAGCCCCAGCATTTT. The chain is built from TRBV9 and TRBJ1-5, with D perhaps matching TRBD1 (5 bases). The CDR3 runs 13 residues. Trimming stripped 4 bases from V and 3 bases from J, with 8 bases between. Per germline, CDR1 SGDLS and CDR2 YYNGEE.

Many counts were recorded for this clonotype. The chain links TRBV29-1 to TRBJ1-1, with 7 bases that match TRBD1. This CDR3 has 11 amino acids. V trimming: 6 bases; J trimming: 7 bases; junction bases outside the gene matches: 5. The germline CDR1 and CDR2 sequences are SQVTM and ANQGSEA. The DNA for the CDR3 is TGCAGCGTCCAGGGGGAAGGTGAAGCTTTCTTT. Protein sequence: CSVQGEGEAFF.